The text below deals with one TCR beta chain. Its antigen is undetermined. This entry comes from a study of spatial heterogeneity in lung cancer. Study-level points and caveats: Blood contained ubiquitous expanded tumor TCRs more at resection than at follow-up.

There are 15 residues in the CDR3. Germline loops: CDR1 MNHEY, CDR2 SVGAGI. V lost 6 bases to trimming and J lost 7 bases; unmatched junction nucleotides: 10. The time point denotes: sample taken at primary tumor resection. Frozen PBMC, nontumor lung or tumor provided whole RNA, which was sequenced unsorted. Each CDR3 protein gets one entry after TCRdb re-called the 5' RACE reads with MiXCR. The table lists 49,000 or so distinct CDR3 sequences, approximately 12% of them singletons. The sequence came from a female donor with early-stage non-small cell lung cancer. The rearrangement uses TRBV6-5 and TRBJ1-1; 11 bases map to TRBD1. Sequencing was performed on PBMCs, taken at surgery. CDR3 bases: TGTGCCAGCAGACCCGGGACAGGGGGGAAGGGTGAAGCTTTCTTT. As protein: CASRPGTGGKGEAFF.